This TCR beta chain is from a study of T cells after posttransplantation cyclophosphamide. The CDR3 is made up of 14 amino acids. Germline loops: CDR1 GTSNPN, CDR2 SVGIG (reference sequence). V shed 0 bases, J shed 8 bases, and the junction held 5 bases outside the gene matches. To note about this clone: Its antigen remains unidentified.

Notes on the study in general: Donor-recipient repertoire similarity was low at 1-2 months, rising over year one. Tissue-infiltrating T cells from skin or gut overlapped little with blood T cells.

The repertoire was sequenced with immunoSEQ multiplex PCR; TCRdb's copy has only in-frame clones and lacks some. Among about 52,000 clones, 94% were seen once, and the ten largest hold around 3%. The sequence was obtained from a woman in her thirties in good health and a related stem cell transplant donor. Material: PBMCs. The chain employs TRBV30 and TRBJ1-2; 11 nucleotides agree with TRBD1. The CDR3 sequence is CAWSVWTGGKGYTF. The CDR3 coding sequence is TGTGCCTGGAGTGTCTGGACAGGGGGCAAGGGCTACACCTTC. Drawing the rest from reference TRBV30 and TRBJ1-2, the complete variable domain is SQTIHQWPATLVQPVGSPLSLECTVEGTSNPNLYWYRQAAGRGLQLLFYSVGIGQISSEVPQNLSASRPQDRQFILSSKKLLLSDSGFYLCAWSVWTGGKGYTFGSGTRLTVV.